This TCR beta chain was retrieved from a study of beta chain features in type 1 diabetes. Study-wide findings and caveats: Among all four CD4+ subsets, Type 1 diabetes patients had TCRB CDR3s that were moderately but significantly shorter. VDJ junctions in type 1 diabetes patients carried more deletions and fewer insertions.

There are 12 residues in the CDR3. Trimming left V 5 bases short and J 12 bases short, with 11 bases between. Germline values: CDR1 MNHEY, CDR2 SVGAGI. As regards this clone: Its cognate antigen is unknown.

Expressed TCRB transcripts were sequenced because the isolated RNA had all been reverse transcribed beforehand. Data came from immunoSEQ multiplex PCR; TCRdb stores just in-frame clones and leaves some out. The data show around 710,000 clones, with roughly 12% seen just once and around 0.12% held by the top ten. The sequence was collected from a man aged 25-45 years with type 1 diabetes. This chain uses TRBV6-5 with TRBJ1-6; D is undetermined. The material sequenced was naive CD4+ T cells from blood. The CDR3 reads CASSGQSGPLHF. DNA of the CDR3: TGTGCCAGCAGTGGGCAGTCGGGACCCCTCCACTTT.